This T cell receptor (beta chain) was sequenced for a study of regulatory T cells in long-lasting Graves disease. Time point of the sample: newly diagnosed GD, antithyroid drugs for less than 3 months. The TCR library used RNA extracted from PBMCs. Losses at the gene ends were 4 bases for V and 8 bases for J; bases not matched to a gene: 5. Germline V lookup: CDR1 SGHAT, CDR2 FQNNGV. The CDR3 consists of 13 residues. The study, taken as a whole, reports: Newly diagnosed Graves' patients had higher TCR diversity than persistent ones. Examination was confined to peripheral blood, excluding thyroid tissue.

According to the study, TCR beta libraries were built with iRepertoire HTBI primers and CDR3-region Arm-PCR. Using its own MiXCR run on the multiplex PCR reads, TCRdb lists one record per CDR3 protein. The table shows around 480,000 distinct CDR3 sequences, with around 16% occurring only once. This clonotype was found many times. Its matching antigen is unknown. These same records also appear under a second study, on T cells in Graves' hyperthyroidism and ophthalmopathy. That paper adds: With the HTBI primer set, the TCR CDR3 went through a first round of RT-PCR. Stable hyperthyroidism was separated from ophthalmopathy by a model based on 13 V-J features.

The starting material was peripheral blood mononuclear cells (PBMCs), obtained at new diagnosis, from a patient treated with antithyroid drugs. The source of this sequence is a middle-aged woman with Graves disease. The rearrangement links TRBV11-2 to TRBJ2-1; 7 bases match TRBD1. CDR3 sequence reads: CASSSRQGYEQFF. The CDR3 DNA follows: TGTGCCAGCAGCTCCAGACAGGGCTATGAGCAGTTCTTC.